One sample yielded the 13 T cell receptor beta chains listed below, sequenced in a study of early T cells in non-severe SARS-CoV-2 infection. TCRdb re-called the 5' RACE reads through MiXCR, storing one row per CDR3 protein. The data show under 30,000 distinct CDR3 sequences, about 5.8% seen once. Sequenced sample: whole blood. The receptors were sampled from an adult who was a healthcare worker with PCR-confirmed SARS-CoV-2 infection or an uninfected control (not recorded which).

At least ten counts were recorded for this clonotype. The chain links TRBV5-4 to TRBJ1-6; a weak D match, TRBD1 (6 bases). Trimming took off 1 base at V and 6 bases at J, with 11 bases between the two ends. Germline V gene data show CDR1 as SGHNT and CDR2 as YYREEE (reference sequence). This CDR3 is built from 15 residues. The CDR3 DNA reads as TGTGCCAGCAGCTTGCGGGGGCCGGCTAATTCACCCCTCCACTTT. Translated: CASSLRGPANSPLHF.

This clonotype was recorded many times. This chain uses TRBV20-1 with TRBJ1-1, with 9 bases aligning to TRBD1. Germline trimming cut 4 bases from V and 4 bases from J; bases unmatched to any gene: 10. Germline-derived CDR1 and CDR2 are DFQATT and SNEGSKA (reference sequence). This CDR3 has 15 amino acids. The CDR3 loop is CSATRTGGGGTEAFF. The CDR3 DNA reads TGCAGTGCTACGCGTACAGGGGGCGGAGGCACTGAAGCTTTCTTT.

This clonotype was seen repeatedly, ten times or more. CDR3 protein: CSARDLGAGQFF. CDR3 DNA: TGCAGTGCTAGAGATCTTGGCGCCGGGCAGTTCTTC. V and J are TRBV20-1 and TRBJ2-1; D is unclear. The V end was cut by 0 bases, the J end by 12 bases, with 12 bases between. This CDR3 has 12 residues. CDR1 is DFQATT and CDR2 is SNEGSKA in the germline V gene (reference sequence).

At least ten counts were recorded for this clonotype. Its ends do not fully match the called genes, so a read error is possible. This chain links TRBV7-7 with TRBJ2-5; D gene uncertain. Germline V lookup: CDR1 SSHAT, CDR2 FNYEAQ (reference sequence). The CDR3 extends over 13 amino acids. The DNA for the CDR3 is TGTGCTAGCAGCTTAGGCCCCCAAGAGACCCAGTACTTC. It encodes CASSLGPQETQYF.

This clonotype was detected many times. The chain carries TRBV12-3 or TRBV12-4 and TRBJ2-1, with D unresolved. V shed 2 bases and J shed 2 bases, with 7 bases lying between them. The CDR3 extends over 14 amino acids. Here the CDR3 DNA reads TGTGCCAGCAGTTTAATGACTCCCTACAATGAGCAGTTCTTC. This gives the protein CASSLMTPYNEQFF.

The chain uses TRBV18 and TRBJ2-1, with 9 bases lining up with TRBD2. This CDR3 has 15 amino acids. In germline, CDR1 is KGHSH, CDR2 LQKENI. J was trimmed by 0 bases and V by 4 bases; bases with no gene match: 1. CDR3 in DNA: TGTGCCAGCTCACGTAGCGGGGGCTCCTACAATGAGCAGTTCTTC. Its translation is CASSRSGGSYNEQFF.

As concerns this clonotype: Being one base from a much bigger clone, this may be a read error. The gene calls are TRBV20-1 and TRBJ2-1; a possible D gene is TRBD2 (6 bases). Germline values: CDR1 DFQATT, CDR2 SNEGSKA (reference sequence). The V gene lost 6 bases and the J gene lost 0 bases, with 15 bases spanning the gap. The CDR3 has 15 amino acids. The CDR3 protein is CSARDSLGSYNEQFF. CDR3 coding DNA: TGCAGTGCCCGGGACTCCCTGGGCTCCTACAATGAGCAGTTCTTC.

In this sample, this clonotype turned up many times. The chain uses TRBV7-2 and TRBJ1-2; D not resolved. V lost 5 bases and J 8 bases, leaving 15 bases between the germline ends. This CDR3 comprises 13 residues. Germline CDR1 reads SGHTA; CDR2 reads FQGNSA. The CDR3 DNA is TGTGCCAGCAGCCTGGACCCCTCCTCGGGCTACACCTTC. Amino acid sequence: CASSLDPSSGYTF.

The table lists this clonotype with a few counts. The chain is built from TRBV6-5 and TRBJ2-3; 7 bases fit TRBD2. This CDR3 comprises 17 residues. In germline, CDR1 is MNHEY, CDR2 SVGAGI. J was trimmed by 0 bases and V by 0 bases; bases with no gene match: 6. Here the CDR3 reads CASSYSPAGLSTDTQYF. The CDR3 DNA follows: TGTGCCAGCAGTTACTCCCCAGCGGGATTGAGCACAGATACGCAGTATTTT.

This clonotype was counted a few times. This CDR3 reads CASSPSPLGLGSTEAFF. CDR3 in DNA: TGTGCCAGCAGCCCGAGTCCACTGGGATTGGGATCCACTGAAGCTTTCTTT. This chain links TRBV7-8 with TRBJ1-1, with D unresolved. Germline values: CDR1 SGHVS, CDR2 FQNEAQ. The germline V and J ends were trimmed by 5 bases and 4 bases, with 23 bases remaining between them. CDR3 length: 17 amino acids. The complete variable domain, with remaining parts taken from reference TRBV7-8 and TRBJ1-1, reads GAGVSQSPRYKVAKRGQDVALRCDPISGHVSLFWYQQALGQGPEFLTYFQNEAQLDKSGLPSDRFFAERPEGSVSTLKIQRTQQEDSAVYLCASSPSPLGLGSTEAFFGQGTRLTVV.

This clonotype was seen at least ten times. The chain employs TRBV29-1 and TRBJ2-3; 8 bases are shared with TRBD1. The CDR3 has 14 amino acids. Germline V gene data show CDR1 as SQVTM and CDR2 as ANQGSEA. After removal of 3 bases from V and 0 bases from J, the junction contained 2 bases not matched to a gene. This chain's CDR3 is CSVEQGASTDTQYF. The CDR3 nucleotides are TGCAGCGTTGAGCAGGGGGCCAGCACAGATACGCAGTATTTT.

This rearrangement joins TRBV30 to TRBJ2-7, with a weak D call TRBD1 (6 bases). The CDR3 has 14 residues. Trimming cost V 0 bases and J 5 bases, with 14 bases left between them. Germline-derived CDR1 and CDR2 are GTSNPN and SVGIG (reference sequence). In DNA, the CDR3 is TGTGCCTGGAGTGTACCAGGGGCCGGAAACGAGCAGTACTTC. Translated, it gives CAWSVPGAGNEQYF.

In this sample, this clonotype turned up a few times. This rearrangement joins TRBV27 to TRBJ2-3; D tentatively reads TRBD1 or TRBD2 (7 bases each). Germline CDR1 reads MNHEY; CDR2 reads SMNVEV (reference sequence). The CDR3 has 15 residues. The V and J ends lost 5 bases and 2 bases respectively, with 14 bases between them. This CDR3 reads CASSGRGRTTDTQYF. CDR3 nucleotides: TGTGCCAGCAGTGGGAGGGGGCGAACCACAGATACGCAGTATTTT.